Below, 16 T cell receptor beta chains from the same sample are listed, as sequenced in a study of blood T cell repertoires in COVID-19 (dated by TCRdb to the early 2020s). The library came from the immunoSEQ multiplex PCR assay. Imported from immuneACCESS, the table was reduced by TCRdb to in-frame sequences with V and J called. These copies leave out some clones; in studies compared against another copy, an unresolved V gene accounts for under half, and the cause of the remainder is not known. The sample table holds 95,000 to 150,000 clones, of which about 88% were seen once. Approximately 1.1% of the sample goes to the ten largest clones. The sample was peripheral blood. The receptors derive from a woman of 80 years or more with acute or convalescent COVID-19.

This clone was observed a single time. The V and J genes are TRBV19 and TRBJ1-6; the D is unclear. V was clipped by 5 bases and J by 7 bases, with 9 bases between them. The CDR3 runs to 13 residues. Germline loops: CDR1 LNHDA, CDR2 SQIVND (reference sequence). The DNA for the CDR3 is TGTGCCAGTAGTTCCTCCCGGAATTCACCCCTCCACTTT. Protein sequence: CASSSSRNSPLHF.

This clone came up once. The rearrangement uses TRBV6-5 and TRBJ2-5; TRBD2 agrees at 14 bases. Trimming removed 7 bases from V and 5 bases from J; junction bases left unmatched: 6. This CDR3 contains 15 residues. Germline V gene lookup returns CDR1 MNHEY and CDR2 SVGAGI. Here the CDR3 DNA reads TGTGCCAGCACGACTAGCGGGGGGGCTGTTGAGACCCAGTACTTC. Its protein product is CASTTSGGAVETQYF.

The chain recombines TRBV27 with TRBJ2-3; D is possibly TRBD1 (5 bases). The V end lost 7 bases, the J end lost 4 bases, and 18 bases lay between the germline ends. This CDR3 has 15 residues. CDR1 is MNHEY and CDR2 is SMNVEV in the germline V gene (reference sequence). Written as DNA, the CDR3 is TGTGCCAGCAATCCAGGGCGGCGTGAGGCAGATACGCAGTATTTT. Protein: CASNPGRREADTQYF.

The V call is TRBV5-6, the J call TRBJ1-4; the D gene is possibly TRBD1 (6 bases). CDR3 size: 15 residues. The V end was cut by 0 bases, the J end by 8 bases, with 14 bases between. Looked up from germline, CDR1 is SGHDT and CDR2 is YYEEEE. CDR3 in DNA: TGTGCCAGCAGCTTGGAGGAGTGGGGGCTCGAAAAACTGTTTTTT. As protein: CASSLEEWGLEKLFF.

The V and J genes are TRBV2 and TRBJ2-4, with 10 bases identical to TRBD1. The trim removed 8 bases at V and 8 bases at J, leaving 9 bases unmatched. The CDR3 sequence is 14 residues long. Germline CDR1 is SNHLY and CDR2 is FYNNEI. The CDR3 reads CASGTTGGADIQYF. In DNA, the CDR3 is TGTGCCAGCGGCACGACAGGGGGCGCGGACATTCAGTACTTC. Complete variable domain (other parts from reference TRBV2 and TRBJ2-4): EPEVTQTPSHQVTQMGQEVILRCVPISNHLYFYWYRQILGQKVEFLVSFYNNEISEKSEIFDDQFSVERPDGSNFTLKIRSTKLEDSAMYFCASGTTGGADIQYFGAGTRLSVL.

This rearrangement joins TRBV9 to TRBJ1-2; 10 bases map to TRBD1. The CDR3 is 16 residues long. V shed 3 bases and J 4 bases; nucleotides not matched to a gene: 9. Germline V gene data show CDR1 as SGDLS and CDR2 as YYNGEE. In DNA form, the CDR3 reads TGTGCCAGCAGCGCGGGGGGGACAGGGGTTGGCTATGGCTACACCTTC. Its translation: CASSAGGTGVGYGYTF.

This clone was observed once. V gene TRBV2 combines with J gene TRBJ1-5; 8 bases are shared with TRBD1. The CDR3 has 15 amino acids. V shed 5 bases, J shed 4 bases, and the junction held 7 bases outside the gene matches. The germline gives CDR1 SNHLY, CDR2 FYNNEI. DNA for the CDR3: TGTGCCAGCAGTCCTCGGACAGGGCCGAATCAGCCCCAGCATTTT. This encodes CASSPRTGPNQPQHF.

The table lists this clone with a few counts. The genes are TRBV9 and TRBJ1-3, with a possible D match to TRBD1 (5 bases). Looked up from germline, CDR1 is SGDLS and CDR2 is YYNGEE. V lost 4 bases to trimming and J lost 3 bases, with 14 bases between them. The CDR3 totals 15 residues. This CDR3 reads CASSPRGGSGNTIYF. For the CDR3, the DNA is TGTGCCAGCAGCCCCCGGGGGGGAAGTGGAAACACCATATATTTT.

This clone was seen once. V gene TRBV5-1 combines with J gene TRBJ2-4; D ambiguous. Germline CDR1 is SGHRS and CDR2 is YFSETQ. Trimming took 7 bases from V and 5 from J, leaving 13 bases between them. This CDR3 contains 13 residues. The CDR3 sequence: CASRDGAQNIQYF. The CDR3 DNA reads TGCGCCAGCCGAGATGGAGCTCAAAACATTCAGTACTTC.

The rearrangement joins TRBV7-2 to TRBJ1-1, with 8 bases that match TRBD1. With 6 bases clipped from V and 8 bases from J, the junction kept 14 bases outside the gene matches. The V gene's germline CDR1 is SGHTA and CDR2 FQGNSA. This CDR3 region has 15 residues. The CDR3 DNA reads as TGTGCCAGCAGTCCCTGGACAGGGAGGTCGACGGAAGCTTTCTTT. Encoded protein: CASSPWTGRSTEAFF.

The chain couples TRBV7-6 to TRBJ2-1; 12 bases align to TRBD2. The junction had 6 bases not matched to a gene; V was cut back by 4 bases and J by 8 bases. The CDR3 runs 15 residues. Germline loops: CDR1 SGHVS, CDR2 FNYEAQ. Here the CDR3 reads CASSSSGGEMDEQFF. The CDR3 region has the DNA TGTGCCAGCAGCTCTAGCGGGGGGGAGATGGATGAGCAGTTCTTC.

This CDR3 is CASSVAAGGSSRGSYNEQFF. DNA of the CDR3: TGTGCCAGCAGCGTAGCTGCGGGAGGATCCTCGAGGGGGTCCTACAATGAGCAGTTCTTC. The rearrangement links TRBV9 to TRBJ2-1; 8 positions agree with TRBD2. Trimming cost V 0 bases and J 1 base; bases outside gene matches: 15. The germline V gene encodes CDR1 SGDLS and CDR2 YYNGEE. This CDR3 has 20 amino acids.

The chain uses TRBV18 and TRBJ1-1, with TRBD1 matching over 7 bases. Trimming took 3 bases from V and 6 from J; bases not matched to a gene: 4. The V gene's germline CDR1 is KGHSH and CDR2 LQKENI. CDR3 size: 13 residues. The CDR3 region is CASSPLGTAEAFF. DNA of the CDR3: TGTGCCAGCTCACCGCTTGGGACAGCTGAAGCTTTCTTT.

Only one count was recorded for this clone. CDR3 in DNA: TGTGCCATCAGCCTCCGGGACAGGGGGTCCACTGAAGCTTTCTTT. This gives the protein CAISLRDRGSTEAFF. The chain links TRBV10-3 to TRBJ1-1; 11 bases align to TRBD1. Germline-derived CDR1 and CDR2 are ENHRY and SYGVKD. V was pared by 6 bases and J by 4 bases, with 7 bases of the junction left unmatched. The CDR3 covers 15 residues.

The rearrangement uses TRBV27 and TRBJ2-3; D may be TRBD2 (6 bases). CDR1 is MNHEY, CDR2 SMNVEV, per germline (reference sequence). V lost 6 bases to trimming and J lost 0 bases, with 10 bases between them. The CDR3 length is 14 residues. CDR3 sequence reads: CASRLAPSTDTQYF. The CDR3 bases are TGTGCCAGCAGACTAGCCCCCAGCACAGATACGCAGTATTTT.

This clone was observed a single time. The chain uses TRBV11-3 and TRBJ1-1, with D hard to call. Germline-derived CDR1 and CDR2 are SGHNT and YENEEA. V was shortened by 2 bases and J by 3 bases, with 7 bases between the two germline ends. This CDR3 contains 13 residues. DNA of the CDR3: TGTGCCAGCAGCTTAACGGGAGACACTGAAGCTTTCTTT. It translates to CASSLTGDTEAFF.